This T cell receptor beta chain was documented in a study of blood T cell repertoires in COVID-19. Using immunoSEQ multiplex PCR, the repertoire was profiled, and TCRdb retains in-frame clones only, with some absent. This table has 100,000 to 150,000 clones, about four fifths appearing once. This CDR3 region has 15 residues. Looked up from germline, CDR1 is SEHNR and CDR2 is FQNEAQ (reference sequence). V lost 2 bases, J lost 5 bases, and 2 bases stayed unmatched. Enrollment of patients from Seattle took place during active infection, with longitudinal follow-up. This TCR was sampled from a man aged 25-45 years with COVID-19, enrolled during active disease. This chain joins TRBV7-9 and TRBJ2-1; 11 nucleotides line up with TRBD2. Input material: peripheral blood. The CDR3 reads CASSLRLAGNNEQFF. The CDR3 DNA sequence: TGTGCCAGCAGCTTACGACTAGCGGGGAACAATGAGCAGTTCTTC.